One and the same sample provided the 8 T cell receptor beta chains below, sequenced in a study of shared clonotypes between healthy human individuals. TCRdb keeps only in-frame clones here, not all; method: immunoSEQ multiplex PCR. The sample records some 2,000,000 clones, more than 90% being singletons. The sequenced sample consisted of naive CD4+ T cells sorted from blood. Subset here: CD45RA+ positively selected. The origin of the receptors is a man between 18 and 29 years old in good health.

The CDR3 DNA sequence: TGTGCCAGCATAGTGAATACGGCTTTCCATGAAAAACTGTTTTTT. It is translated as CASIVNTAFHEKLFF. V and J are TRBV25-1 and TRBJ1-4; D is unclear. With 7 bases removed from V and 6 bases from J, the gap between germline ends came to 18 bases. Germline-derived CDR1 and CDR2 are MGHDK and SYGVNS. The CDR3 sequence is 15 residues long.

V gene TRBV6-1 combines with J gene TRBJ2-2; D may be TRBD1 (6 bases). Trimming took 3 bases from V and 6 from J, leaving 14 bases between them. CDR3 length: 15 residues. Germline CDR1 MNHNS, CDR2 SASEGT. CDR3 residues: CASSDRGFLPGELFF. The CDR3 region has the DNA TGTGCCAGCAGTGACAGGGGTTTTCTCCCCGGGGAGCTGTTTTTT.

The chain links TRBV9 to TRBJ2-3, with TRBD1 matching over 7 bases. CDR1 SGDLS and CDR2 YYNGEE come from the germline V gene. CDR3 length: 16 residues. The V and J ends lost 3 bases and 1 base, in that order; junction bases with no gene match: 8. Here the CDR3 DNA reads TGTGCCAGCAGCGCAAGACAGGGTGAGGGCACAGATACGCAGTATTTT. It is translated as CASSARQGEGTDTQYF.

This chain connects TRBV30 to TRBJ1-1; D call uncertain. The CDR3 consists of 13 residues. Germline lookup yields CDR1 GTSNPN and CDR2 SVGIG (reference sequence). V lost 5 bases, J lost 4 bases, and 14 bases lay in between. CDR3 nucleotides: TGTGCCTGGGGGGAAAGGCCCGGCACTGAAGCTTTCTTT. It is translated as CAWGERPGTEAFF.

The V gene is TRBV4-3, the J gene TRBJ2-2; no definite D call. V lost 0 bases, J lost 6 bases, and 5 bases lay in between. This CDR3 spans 13 amino acids. The germline V gene has CDR1 LGHNA and CDR2 YSLEER. The CDR3 reads CASSQESAGELFF. DNA for the CDR3: TGCGCCAGCAGCCAAGAATCCGCCGGGGAGCTGTTTTTT.

About this clone itself: The same CDR3 arises from other DNA sequences in this sample as well. This rearrangement joins TRBV6-5 to TRBJ2-5; TRBD1 might be the D (6 bases). The CDR3 sequence is 12 residues long. CDR1 and CDR2 (germline): MNHEY, SVGAGI. The ends were cut back, 2 bases at V and 7 bases at J, with 8 bases in the middle. The CDR3 region has the DNA TGTGCCAGCAGTTACGTAGGGGGGACCCAGTACTTC. It specifies CASSYVGGTQYF.

In this sample, this clone turned up once. The chain is built from TRBV5-1 and TRBJ2-3, with 8 bases that match TRBD2. CDR1 and CDR2 (germline): SGHRS, YFSETQ. Unmatched junction bases numbered 9, after V lost 4 bases and J lost 5 bases. The length of the CDR3 is 15 residues. In nucleotides, the CDR3 is TGCGCCAGCAGCCCATTTCGGGAGGGCCTAGATACGCAGTATTTT. Its translation: CASSPFREGLDTQYF.

This chain links TRBV7-9 with TRBJ2-4, with D possibly matching TRBD1 (6 bases). This CDR3 contains 15 residues. Trimming cost V 5 bases and J 0 bases, with 11 bases left between them. CDR1 is SEHNR, CDR2 FQNEAQ, per germline (reference sequence). For the CDR3, the DNA is TGTGCCAGCAGCCTGGACAGACTAGCCAAAAACATTCAGTACTTC. Its translation is CASSLDRLAKNIQYF.